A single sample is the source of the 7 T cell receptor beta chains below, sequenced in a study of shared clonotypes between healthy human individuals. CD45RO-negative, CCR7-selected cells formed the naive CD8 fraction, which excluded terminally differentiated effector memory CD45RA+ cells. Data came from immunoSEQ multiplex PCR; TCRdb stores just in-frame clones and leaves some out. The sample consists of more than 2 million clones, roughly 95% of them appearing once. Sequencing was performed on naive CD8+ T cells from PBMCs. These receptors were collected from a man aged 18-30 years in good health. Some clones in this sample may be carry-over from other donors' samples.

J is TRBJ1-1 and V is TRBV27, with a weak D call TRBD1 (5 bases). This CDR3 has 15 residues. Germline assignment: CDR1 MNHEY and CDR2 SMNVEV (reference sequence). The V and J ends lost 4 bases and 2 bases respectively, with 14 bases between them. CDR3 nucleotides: TGTGCCAGCAGTTCCTTGACAGTACCTAACACTGAAGCTTTCTTT. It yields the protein CASSSLTVPNTEAFF.

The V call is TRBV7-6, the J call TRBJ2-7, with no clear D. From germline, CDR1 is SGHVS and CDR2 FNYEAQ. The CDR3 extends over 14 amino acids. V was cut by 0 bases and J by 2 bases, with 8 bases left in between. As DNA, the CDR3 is TGTGCCAGCAGCTTAGCCCGAGAAGCCTACGAGCAGTACTTC. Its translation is CASSLAREAYEQYF.

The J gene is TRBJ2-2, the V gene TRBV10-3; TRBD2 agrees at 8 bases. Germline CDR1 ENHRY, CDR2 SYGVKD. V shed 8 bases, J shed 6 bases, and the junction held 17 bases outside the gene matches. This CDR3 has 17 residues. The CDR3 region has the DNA TGTGCCATCCTGGTGAGCGGGAGTCGGCGAAAGTCCGGGGAGCTGTTTTTT. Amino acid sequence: CAILVSGSRRKSGELFF.

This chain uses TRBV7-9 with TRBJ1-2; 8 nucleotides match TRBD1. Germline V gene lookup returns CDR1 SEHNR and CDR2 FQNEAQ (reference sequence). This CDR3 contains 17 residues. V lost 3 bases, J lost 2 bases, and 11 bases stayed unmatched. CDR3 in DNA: TGTGCCAGCAGCTTGGCCCCGGGACAGGAGCTAAACTATGGCTACACCTTC. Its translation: CASSLAPGQELNYGYTF.

The CDR3 DNA reads as TGCAGCGTTGCCGGATCTCCCCCATTTTATGGCTACACCTTC. It specifies CSVAGSPPFYGYTF. The chain recombines TRBV29-1 with TRBJ1-2; D remains unclear. CDR3 length: 14 residues. V was pared by 4 bases and J by 5 bases, with 17 bases between. Per the germline V gene, CDR1 is SQVTM and CDR2 is ANQGSEA.

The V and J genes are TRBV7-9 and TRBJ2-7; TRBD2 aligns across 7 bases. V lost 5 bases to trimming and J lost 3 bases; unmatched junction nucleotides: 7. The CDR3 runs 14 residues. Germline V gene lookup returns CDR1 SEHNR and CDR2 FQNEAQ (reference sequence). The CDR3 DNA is TGTGCCAGCAGCCCCCGCGAGCGGGACTACGAGCAGTACTTC. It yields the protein CASSPRERDYEQYF.

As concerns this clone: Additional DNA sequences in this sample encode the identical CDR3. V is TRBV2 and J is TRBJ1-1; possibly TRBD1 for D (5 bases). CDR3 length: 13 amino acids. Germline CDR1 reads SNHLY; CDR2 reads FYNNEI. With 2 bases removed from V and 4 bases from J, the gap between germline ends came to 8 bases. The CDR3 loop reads CASSEWGGTEAFF. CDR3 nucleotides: TGTGCCAGCAGTGAATGGGGGGGCACTGAAGCTTTCTTT.